The clone carrying this T cell receptor beta chain showed up just a few times. Its antigen is as yet unknown. Patients aged 18 to 65 had newly diagnosed hyperthyroidism of under 2 months' duration. Orbital computed tomography and thyroid ultrasound, together with serum TRAb and thyroxine and clinical symptoms, were used for diagnoses. This sample holds PBMCs from about 9.3 ml fresh peripheral blood. The data derive from a study of T cells in Graves' hyperthyroidism and ophthalmopathy. Study-level points and caveats: Most clonotypes expanded in the thyroid (above 0.001) were also present in blood.

This CDR3 is built from 15 residues. CDR1 is MDHEN and CDR2 is SYDVKM in the germline V gene. Trimming shortened V by 5 bases and J by 3 bases, and 17 bases separated the two germline ends. RNA transcripts served as the template for amplifying TCR beta CDR3 regions. TCR CDR3 underwent first-round RT-PCR with the HTBI primer set. In TCRdb, the multiplex PCR reads were re-called with MiXCR into one record per CDR3 protein. The sample holds roughly 300,000 distinct CDR3 sequences, around 14% seen once. Sequencing was carried out using blood. The chain links TRBV28 to TRBJ2-7; possible D gene TRBD2, 6 bases. The source of this sequence is a woman aged 25 to 39 with Graves' hyperthyroidism. Here the CDR3 DNA reads TGTGCCAGCAGTCCCGGGGGAGCACCGGTCTACGAGCAGTACTTC. Translating gives CASSPGGAPVYEQYF.